This T cell receptor beta chain came from a study of blood T cell repertoires in COVID-19. The method was immunoSEQ multiplex PCR; TCRdb's version includes in-frame clones alone and lacks a portion of them. The sample has approximately 210,000 clones, about 88% seen once. This TCR came from a man between 65 and 79 years old with acute or convalescent COVID-19. The specimen sequenced was peripheral blood.

The CDR3 loop is CASSLAGNTEAFF. In DNA, the CDR3 is TGTGCCAGCAGTTTAGCCGGGAACACTGAAGCTTTCTTT. The chain couples TRBV6-2 or TRBV6-3 to TRBJ1-1; D is ambiguous. With 4 bases removed from V and 1 base from J, the gap between germline ends came to 7 bases. There are 13 residues in the CDR3. CDR1 MNHEY and CDR2 SVGEGT come from the germline V gene.